This TCR beta chain was obtained from a study of cytomegalovirus exposure and HLA in healthy donors. Whole-study results and caveats: A later analysis linked a missense DCLRE1C variant to TCR beta V- and J-gene trimming. Researchers catalogued roughly 150 TCR beta chains as cytomegalovirus-associated. Follow-up analysis found HLA locus-dependent TCR association rates, highest for DRB1 and lowest for HLA-C.

The PCR was carried out with 60 Vbeta primers and 13 Jbeta primers. The protocol was immunoSEQ multiplex PCR, while the TCRdb copy is restricted to in-frame clones and leaves out a portion. The sample includes 150,000 or so clones. V lost 1 base and J 0 bases, leaving 9 bases between the germline ends. The CDR3 covers 15 residues. The germline gives CDR1 SGHVS, CDR2 FNYEAQ. Concerning this clone: What it binds is unknown.

The chain carries TRBV7-6 and TRBJ1-1; D is unresolved. The receptor comes from a woman aged 45-65 years in good health and CMV-seronegative. The sequenced material came from PBMCs. CDR3 in amino acids: CASSLEFGVNTEAFF. The CDR3 DNA follows: TGTGCCAGCAGCTTAGAATTCGGAGTGAACACTGAAGCTTTCTTT.